This TCR beta chain was observed in a study of T cell responses to AZD1222 COVID-19 vaccine. Study-wide results and limits: Clonal diversity may have been underestimated, and the donors were mostly white British, with more females than males.

Assay: immunoSEQ multiplex PCR; the TCRdb copy retains only in-frame clones and omits some. The data contain about 120,000 clones, approximately 90% of them singletons. Looked up from germline, CDR1 is GTSNPN and CDR2 is SVGIG (reference sequence). The CDR3 sequence is 12 residues long. The V end was cut by 1 base, the J end by 6 bases, with 7 bases between. Concerning this clone itself: The antigen remains unidentified.

The sequencing used peripheral blood, collected 28 days after the second AZD1222 dose. This TCR was recovered from an adult who received the AZD1222 COVID-19 vaccine. This rearrangement joins TRBV30 to TRBJ1-5; D is unclear. This chain's CDR3 is CAWSAQFQPQHF. The CDR3 nucleotides read TGTGCCTGGAGTGCCCAGTTTCAGCCCCAGCATTTT.